The 21 T cell receptor beta chains below all came from one sample that was sequenced in a study of shared clonotypes between healthy human individuals. TCRdb's table, derived via immunoSEQ multiplex PCR, lists solely in-frame clones and lacks some. This table has roughly 640,000 clones, under 80% appearing once. Sequencing input: memory CD4+ T cells sorted from blood. The sample's subset: CD45RA-negative fraction. These receptors all come from a woman aged 25 to 39 in good health.

A remark on this clone: Other nucleotide sequences in the sample specify the same CDR3. This rearrangement joins TRBV18 to TRBJ2-5; 8 nucleotides align to TRBD2. CDR1 is KGHSH, CDR2 LQKENI, per germline. The CDR3 is 15 amino acids. The ends lost 2 bases at V and 2 bases at J; junction bases unmatched: 4. The CDR3 spells CASSPSPSGQETQYF. As DNA, the CDR3 is TGTGCCAGCTCACCATCTCCTAGCGGGCAAGAGACCCAGTACTTC. Drawing the rest from reference TRBV18 and TRBJ2-5, the complete variable domain is NAGVMQNPRHLVRRRGQEARLRCSPMKGHSHVYWYRQLPEEGLKFMVYLQKENIIDESGMPKERFSAEFPKEGPSILRIQQVVRGDSAAYFCASSPSPSGQETQYFGPGTRLLVL.

This chain links TRBV29-1 with TRBJ2-1; D is unclear. Trimming stripped 1 base from V and 6 bases from J, with 10 bases between. Germline CDR1 is SQVTM and CDR2 is ANQGSEA. The CDR3 extends over 13 amino acids. The DNA for the CDR3 is TGCAGCGTTGAAGGCGCAGGATCCAATGAGCAGTTCTTC. It encodes CSVEGAGSNEQFF.

This chain uses TRBV5-1 with TRBJ1-1; TRBD1 matches at 8 bases. The CDR3 runs 13 residues. J lost 5 bases, V lost 6 bases, and 6 bases had no gene match. Germline CDR1 SGHRS, CDR2 YFSETQ. The CDR3 coding sequence is TGCGCCAGCACTCCAGGGGGCGGAACTGAAGCTTTCTTT. The encoded protein is CASTPGGGTEAFF.

The rearrangement joins TRBV28 to TRBJ2-1; 7 nucleotides line up with TRBD1. This CDR3 spans 15 amino acids. The V and J ends lost 3 bases and 4 bases, in that order; junction bases with no gene match: 6. The germline gives CDR1 MDHEN, CDR2 SYDVKM. As DNA, the CDR3 is TGTGCCAGCAGTTTTTGGCAGGGGGTTTACAATGAGCAGTTCTTC. Translating it yields CASSFWQGVYNEQFF.

This chain uses TRBV7-9 with TRBJ1-3; D not certain. The CDR3 covers 13 residues. Between the trimmed V and J ends, which lost 5 bases and 4 bases, there was a span of 9 bases. Germline values: CDR1 SEHNR, CDR2 FQNEAQ (reference sequence). CDR3 bases: TGTGCCAGCAGCCCCCTCGCGGGAAACACCATATATTTT. This gives the protein CASSPLAGNTIYF.

This clone has just a few counts. This rearrangement joins TRBV10-3 to TRBJ1-5, with 12 bases aligning to TRBD1. The CDR3 is made up of 17 amino acids. J gave up 3 bases and V 4 bases, and 7 bases lay outside the gene matches. From germline, CDR1 is ENHRY and CDR2 SYGVKD. The CDR3 nucleotides read TGTGCCATCAGTGCGGGACAGGGGGCTGGGACCAATCAGCCCCAGCATTTT. It specifies CAISAGQGAGTNQPQHF.

This clone was counted only a few times. This chain links TRBV5-1 with TRBJ2-5, with TRBD2 as a possible D gene (5 bases). V was pared by 4 bases and J by 2 bases, with 12 bases between. The CDR3 extends over 14 amino acids. Germline loops: CDR1 SGHRS, CDR2 YFSETQ. The CDR3 protein is CASSIPPGQETQYF. The CDR3 nucleotides are TGCGCCAGCAGCATACCTCCGGGGCAAGAGACCCAGTACTTC.

The genes are TRBV7-2 and TRBJ2-2; the match to TRBD2 covers 7 bases. CDR3 size: 15 residues. The J segment lost 4 bases and the V segment lost 1 base, leaving 3 bases of the junction unmatched. Germline-derived CDR1 and CDR2 are SGHTA and FQGNSA. The CDR3 protein is CASSLGLARTGELFF. The CDR3 nucleotides read TGTGCCAGCAGCTTAGGACTAGCCCGCACCGGGGAGCTGTTTTTT.

This chain links TRBV19 with TRBJ2-5, with D perhaps matching TRBD1 (6 bases). V lost 6 bases and J lost 2, with 16 bases in between. The V gene's germline CDR1 is LNHDA and CDR2 SQIVND (reference sequence). The CDR3 contains 15 residues. The DNA for the CDR3 is TGTGCCAGTAGCCATTCGGGACACAAACAAGAGACCCAGTACTTC. Its translation is CASSHSGHKQETQYF.

The J gene is TRBJ2-1, the V gene TRBV6-5; D perhaps matches TRBD2 (6 bases). CDR1 and CDR2 (germline): MNHEY, SVGAGI. The V and J ends lost 8 bases and 0 bases respectively, with 14 bases between them. The CDR3 covers 15 residues. The CDR3 loop is CASWSPGLSYNEQFF. The CDR3 DNA reads as TGTGCCAGCTGGTCGCCGGGACTCTCCTACAATGAGCAGTTCTTC.

The chain joins TRBV2 to TRBJ2-7, with 10 positions matching TRBD2. Per germline, CDR1 SNHLY and CDR2 FYNNEI. The V gene end was trimmed by 3 bases and the J gene end by 2 bases; junction bases not matched to a gene: 7. This CDR3 has 16 residues. The CDR3 here is CASSDLAGVRTYEQYF. The CDR3, as DNA: TGTGCCAGCAGTGACCTAGCGGGAGTCAGAACCTACGAGCAGTACTTC.

The V gene is TRBV10-1, the J gene TRBJ2-1; no firm D call. The V end lost 0 bases, the J end lost 4 bases, and 7 bases lay between the germline ends. The CDR3 extends over 14 amino acids. Germline CDR1 and CDR2: WNHNN and SYGVQD (reference sequence). The CDR3 is CASSESGQYNEQFF. DNA of the CDR3: TGCGCCAGCAGTGAGTCAGGCCAGTACAATGAGCAGTTCTTC.

J is TRBJ1-2 and V is TRBV19; unclear D gene. Germline V gene lookup returns CDR1 LNHDA and CDR2 SQIVND (reference sequence). There are 13 residues in the CDR3. The V end was cut by 2 bases, the J end by 5 bases, with 9 bases between. The CDR3 here is CASSIRQVYGYTF. The CDR3 nucleotides are TGTGCCAGTAGTATACGGCAAGTGTATGGCTACACCTTC.

The CDR3 sequence is CASSPGTSGRGGDTQYF. The CDR3 nucleotides are TGTGCCAGCAGCCCAGGGACTAGCGGGAGAGGCGGAGATACGCAGTATTTT. The chain employs TRBV5-4 and TRBJ2-3; 14 nucleotides line up with TRBD2. The CDR3 loop spans 17 amino acids. CDR1 and CDR2 from the germline V gene are SGHNT and YYREEE (reference sequence). V lost 4 bases to trimming and J lost 5 bases; unmatched junction nucleotides: 9. The whole variable domain, filled in from reference TRBV5-4 and TRBJ2-3, reads ETGVTQSPTHLIKTRGQQVTLRCSSQSGHNTVSWYQQALGQGPQFIFQYYREEENGRGNFPPRFSGLQFPNYSSELNVNALELDDSALYLCASSPGTSGRGGDTQYFGPGTRLTVL.

The chain combines TRBV30 with TRBJ2-5, with D perhaps matching TRBD1 or TRBD2 (7 bases each). V shed 0 bases and J shed 4 bases, with 12 bases lying between them. The germline V gene has CDR1 GTSNPN and CDR2 SVGIG (reference sequence). The CDR3 is 14 amino acids. CDR3: CAWSVAGGGETQYF. As DNA, the CDR3 is TGTGCCTGGAGTGTCGCAGGGGGGGGAGAGACCCAGTACTTC.

The chain has TRBV15 and TRBJ2-1, with 9 positions matching TRBD2. CDR1 and CDR2 from the germline V gene are LNHNV and YYDKDF (reference sequence). This CDR3 comprises 18 residues. The J segment lost 3 bases and the V segment lost 5 bases, leaving 14 bases of the junction unmatched. The DNA of the CDR3 is TGTGCCACCAGCGTCCCGCTAGGACGGCGGGAGGGCTACAATGAGCAGTTCTTC. Protein product: CATSVPLGRREGYNEQFF.

This clone was observed a handful of times. The chain couples TRBV5-4 to TRBJ2-1; 7 bases fit TRBD2. The CDR3 sequence is 13 residues long. Losses at the gene ends were 1 base for V and 9 bases for J; bases not matched to a gene: 4. The germline V gene encodes CDR1 SGHNT and CDR2 YYREEE (reference sequence). The CDR3: CASSLPGGAEQFF. CDR3 sequence (DNA): TGTGCCAGCAGCTTGCCGGGGGGTGCTGAGCAGTTCTTC.

This clone was detected a few times. V and J are TRBV4-1 and TRBJ1-4, with TRBD1 matching over 8 bases. From germline, CDR1 is MGHRA and CDR2 YSYEKL. This CDR3 has 16 amino acids. V lost 2 bases and J lost 8; bases outside the gene matches: 10. In nucleotides, the CDR3 is TGCGCCAGCAGCCAAAATCTGGGGACAGGTTTCGAAAAACTGTTTTTT. This codes for CASSQNLGTGFEKLFF.

This sequence joins TRBV18 and TRBJ2-5; D remains ambiguous. Trimming took off 4 bases at V and 0 bases at J, with 9 bases between the two ends. CDR3 size: 14 residues. Germline CDR1 KGHSH, CDR2 LQKENI. The CDR3 nucleotides are TGTGCCAGCTCACGCCCAGGATACCAAGAGACCCAGTACTTC. It encodes CASSRPGYQETQYF.

In nucleotides, the CDR3 is TGTGCCAGCAGCCAGAGAGCAGGGGACTACGAGCAGTACTTC. Residues: CASSQRAGDYEQYF. V gene TRBV7-2 combines with J gene TRBJ2-7; D perhaps matches TRBD1 (6 bases). CDR1 and CDR2 (germline): SGHTA, FQGNSA. The CDR3 contains 14 residues. Trimming left V 5 bases short and J 3 bases short, with 14 bases between.

V and J are TRBV2 and TRBJ1-4; D might be TRBD1 (6 bases). Germline V CDR1 and CDR2: SNHLY, FYNNEI. The ends were cut back, 2 bases at V and 7 bases at J, with 14 bases in the middle. The CDR3 runs 15 residues. The CDR3 is CASSERGQLSEKLFF. CDR3 bases: TGTGCCAGCAGTGAAAGGGGACAACTTAGTGAAAAACTGTTTTTT.